These 3 T cell receptor beta chains were all obtained from the same sample, sequenced in a study of cytomegalovirus exposure and HLA in healthy donors. Use of 60 Vbeta and 13 Jbeta primers characterized the PCR. Repertoires were generated with immunoSEQ multiplex PCR, while TCRdb's copy carries only in-frame clones and drops some. The table includes around 150,000 clones, around three quarters detected once. Sequencing was performed on PBMCs. These receptors all stem from a woman between 40 and 55 years old in good health and CMV-seronegative.

V gene TRBV7-9 combines with J gene TRBJ1-2; the match to TRBD1 covers 7 bases. V shed 2 bases, J shed 4 bases, and the junction held 4 bases outside the gene matches. This CDR3 comprises 14 residues. Germline loops: CDR1 SEHNR, CDR2 FQNEAQ (reference sequence). This chain's CDR3 is CASSLPRGVYGYTF. CDR3 in DNA: TGTGCCAGCAGCTTACCCAGGGGGGTCTATGGCTACACCTTC.

The chain carries TRBV5-1 and TRBJ1-4, with D unresolved. V was cut by 4 bases and J by 7 bases, with 11 bases left in between. This CDR3 spans 13 amino acids. Germline assignment: CDR1 SGHRS and CDR2 YFSETQ. The CDR3 sequence: CASSPSPGEKLFF. CDR3 nucleotide sequence: TGCGCCAGCAGCCCGAGTCCAGGTGAAAAACTGTTTTTT.

The chain carries TRBV28 and TRBJ1-1; D is unresolved. The CDR3 loop spans 13 amino acids. Germline lookup yields CDR1 MDHEN and CDR2 SYDVKM. Between the trimmed V and J ends, which lost 5 bases and 0 bases, there was a span of 7 bases. The CDR3 DNA sequence: TGTGCCAGCAGTCCTCGGGTGAACACTGAAGCTTTCTTT. Translating gives CASSPRVNTEAFF. The full variable domain, with the rest looked up from reference TRBV28 and TRBJ1-1, is DVKVTQSSRYLVKRTGEKVFLECVQDMDHENMFWYRQDPGLGLRLIYFSYDVKMKEKGDIPEGYSVSREKKERFSLILESASTNQTSMYLCASSPRVNTEAFFGQGTRLTVV.